This T cell receptor beta chain is drawn from a study of OX40 agonist ivuxolimab in advanced cancers. Regarding the study as a whole: Several nonresponders also turned out to have low normalized T-cell clonal expansion. Blood T cells, both CD4+ and CD8+, expanded clonally by week 6 at 0.1 to 3.0 mg/kg.

TCRdb's copy holds only in-frame clones and misses some; the assay was immunoSEQ multiplex PCR. The table lists approximately 77,000 clones, around 91% of them singletons. About this clone: Its antigen is currently unknown.

The material was CD4+ or CD8+ T cells sorted from blood, obtained in a trial of the OX40 agonist ivuxolimab. The sequence derives from an adult with an advanced solid tumor such as melanoma, head and neck, liver or kidney cancer.

CDR3 residues: CASRSGRDEQYF. CDR3 DNA sequence: TGTGCCAGCAGATCGGGACGGGACGAGCAGTACTTC. The chain joins TRBV28 to TRBJ2-7; D assignment may be TRBD1 or TRBD2 (5 bases each). Germline V lookup: CDR1 MDHEN, CDR2 SYDVKM. CDR3 size: 12 residues. V lost 6 bases to trimming and J lost 5 bases, with 11 bases between them.